One and the same sample provided the 17 T cell receptor beta chains below, sequenced in a study of T cell repertoires in cytomegalovirus infection (dated by TCRdb to between 2018 and 2021). The intended sense of this specimen's treatment or condition label: in vitro stimulation with specific CMV peptide epitopes to enrich CMV-specific T cells. Sequencer: Illumina HiSeq 1500. TCRdb ran its own pipeline on the public reads, namely fastp trimming at Q25 and MiXCR clone calling, and kept in-frame beta chains. Records with the same CDR3 protein are collapsed into one entry carrying the most frequent genes and DNA. The sample table holds about 770,000 distinct CDR3 sequences, of which 25% to 35% were seen once. The ten top clones hold around 13% of the sample. Their antigens are not known. The source material was cultured CD8+ T cells from PBMCs, sampled from culture after CMV antigen stimulation. The source of these receptors is a human donor in good health (CMV status not recorded). Some clones in this sample may be carry-over from other donors' samples.

This clonotype was detected many times. The genes are TRBV7-2 and TRBJ1-1; D is possibly TRBD1 (5 bases). Deletions cut 5 bases from V and 4 bases from J, with 17 bases between. Germline V gene sequence: CDR1 SGHTA, CDR2 FQGNSA. The CDR3 contains 15 residues. The CDR3 bases are TGTGCCAGCAGCCTCGGGGTCCGGGACCCCACTGAAGCTTTCTTT. It specifies CASSLGVRDPTEAFF.

This clonotype has just one count. The chain recombines TRBV15 with TRBJ2-7; D not certain. The CDR3 loop spans 13 amino acids. V gave up 0 bases and J gave up 5 bases, with 8 bases separating them. Per the germline V gene, CDR1 is LNHNV and CDR2 is YYDKDF (reference sequence). In DNA form, the CDR3 reads TGTGCCACCAGCAGAGATCGGTTGGACGAGCAGTACGTC. It codes for CATSRDRLDEQYV.

The chain carries TRBV27 and TRBJ1-6; D is unresolved. Deletions cut 5 bases from V and 2 bases from J, with 16 bases between. The CDR3 covers 17 residues. Germline V lookup: CDR1 MNHEY, CDR2 SMNVEV (reference sequence). Written as DNA, the CDR3 is TGTGCCAGCAGTCCTCCAGGTCGGGGTACCTATAATTCACCCCTCCACTTT. This sequence encodes CASSPPGRGTYNSPLHF.

This clonotype came up a few times. The chain recombines TRBV2 with TRBJ2-7; 11 bases match TRBD2. The CDR3 sequence is 16 residues long. Germline-derived CDR1 and CDR2 are SNHLY and FYNNEI. The trim removed 5 bases at V and 0 bases at J, leaving 6 bases unmatched. The CDR3 nucleotides are TGTGCCAGCAGTATGGGGACTAGCGGAAGCTCCTACGAGCAGTACTTC. Encoded protein: CASSMGTSGSSYEQYF.

This chain joins TRBV12-3 or TRBV12-4 and TRBJ1-4; D perhaps matches TRBD1 (5 bases). The CDR3 is made up of 17 amino acids. Trimming removed 5 bases at V and 0 bases at J, with 16 bases between. The CDR3 region is CASSPTGTGATNEKLFF. The CDR3 DNA follows: TGTGCCAGCAGTCCGACCGGGACGGGTGCAACTAATGAAAAACTGTTTTTT.

The gene calls are TRBV7-8 and TRBJ1-3, with 7 nucleotides matching TRBD1. The CDR3 runs 14 residues. CDR1 and CDR2 from the germline V gene are SGHVS and FQNEAQ. V dropped 7 bases and J dropped 4; count of bases not matched to a gene: 7. CDR3 region: CASTTGRGGNTIYF. CDR3 DNA sequence: TGTGCCAGCACCACGGGCAGGGGGGGAAACACCATATATTTT.

This clonotype was picked up a small number of times. The chain has TRBV29-1 and TRBJ2-1; TRBD2 matches at 8 bases. Germline V gene sequence: CDR1 SQVTM, CDR2 ANQGSEA. The CDR3 is 16 amino acids. V lost 3 bases to trimming and J lost 0 bases; unmatched junction nucleotides: 7. CDR3 sequence reads: CSVDKSGGDSYNEQFF. The DNA for the CDR3 is TGCAGCGTTGATAAGAGCGGGGGAGACTCCTACAATGAGCAGTTCTTC.

The sample holds a few counts of this clonotype. The V and J genes are TRBV29-1 and TRBJ2-7; 7 bases match TRBD2. V was clipped by 1 base and J by 5 bases; unmatched bases: 2. The germline CDR1 and CDR2 sequences are SQVTM and ANQGSEA. The CDR3 runs 12 residues. The CDR3 nucleotides are TGCAGCGTTGAAGTGGGGGGGGACGAGCAGTACTTC. This encodes CSVEVGGDEQYF.

V and J are TRBV19 and TRBJ1-5; D unresolved. The CDR3 is made up of 14 amino acids. Germline V CDR1 and CDR2: LNHDA, SQIVND (reference sequence). V lost 7 bases to trimming and J lost 3 bases, with 13 bases between them. The chain's CDR3 is CASTPGELNQPQHF. CDR3 sequence (DNA): TGTGCCAGTACCCCCGGGGAGCTCAATCAGCCCCAGCATTTT.

The chain links TRBV19 to TRBJ1-1; D remains ambiguous. Germline CDR1 and CDR2: LNHDA and SQIVND (reference sequence). CDR3 size: 13 residues. Trimming shortened V by 3 bases and J by 6 bases, and 11 bases separated the two germline ends. The CDR3, as DNA: TGTGCCAGTAGTATTGGGGATCCGGCTGAAGCTTTCTTT. This sequence encodes CASSIGDPAEAFF.

This clonotype appeared a few times. The chain carries TRBV6-2 or TRBV6-3 and TRBJ2-7; 9 nucleotides line up with TRBD1. This CDR3 has 16 residues. Trimming at V came to 4 bases and at J to 3 bases, leaving 10 bases not matched to a gene. Germline V gives CDR1 MNHEY, CDR2 SVGEGT. The DNA for the CDR3 is TGTGCCAGCAGTTGGCCCCCGGGACAGGGATTCTACGAGCAGTACGTC. Encoded protein: CASSWPPGQGFYEQYV.

This clonotype came up a few times. The rearrangement joins TRBV7-4 to TRBJ1-1; possibly TRBD1 for D (5 bases). From germline, CDR1 is SGHVT and CDR2 SQSDAQ. V was pared by 7 bases and J by 7 bases, with 10 bases between. This CDR3 has 11 amino acids. The DNA for the CDR3 is TGTGCCAGCACCTTGGGGCTTGAAGCTTTCTTT. Protein: CASTLGLEAFF.

This clonotype was detected a few times. The chain combines TRBV7-6 with TRBJ2-5; tentative D call: TRBD2 (5 bases). Trimming took off 1 base at V and 5 bases at J, with 14 bases between the two ends. The germline V gene has CDR1 SGHVS and CDR2 FNYEAQ. This CDR3 has 15 residues. The CDR3, as DNA: TGTGCCAGCAGCTTAGGTCCCCTAGCAGCGGAGACCCAGTACTTC. It encodes CASSLGPLAAETQYF. The full variable domain, completed using reference TRBV7-6 and TRBJ2-5, is GAGVSQSPRYKVTKRGQDVALRCDPISGHVSLYWYRQALGQGPEFLTYFNYEAQQDKSGLPNDRFSAERPEGSISTLTIQRTEQRDSAMYRCASSLGPLAAETQYFGPGTRLLVL.

In this sample, this clonotype turned up many times. V is TRBV7-8 and J is TRBJ2-1; 7 bases fit TRBD2. CDR1 is SGHVS, CDR2 FQNEAQ, per germline. The CDR3 loop spans 16 amino acids. With 4 bases clipped from V and 4 bases from J, the junction kept 10 bases outside the gene matches. CDR3 in amino acids: CASSSGGRGPYNEQFF. CDR3 nucleotides: TGTGCCAGCAGCTCCGGGGGGAGGGGCCCGTACAATGAGCAGTTCTTC.

The chain joins TRBV2 to TRBJ1-2; D may be TRBD1 (6 bases). There are 19 residues in the CDR3. The V gene lost 6 bases and the J gene lost 2 bases, with 28 bases spanning the gap. The V gene's germline CDR1 is SNHLY and CDR2 FYNNEI. In nucleotides, the CDR3 is TGTGCCAGCAGCAGAAATACCCTTAGGACAGAGCAATTGAACTATGGCTACACCTTC. Residues: CASSRNTLRTEQLNYGYTF.

The chain recombines TRBV2 with TRBJ2-7; D is perhaps TRBD2 (5 bases). This CDR3 region has 12 residues. V was cut by 2 bases and J by 3 bases, with 5 bases left in between. Looked up from germline, CDR1 is SNHLY and CDR2 is FYNNEI. This CDR3 reads CASSERDYEQYF. The CDR3 nucleotides read TGTGCCAGCAGTGAACGGGACTACGAGCAGTACTTC.

The chain carries TRBV10-2 and TRBJ2-7; D ambiguous. Germline CDR1 reads WSHSY; CDR2 reads SAAADI. The CDR3 sequence is 13 residues long. The V end was cut by 7 bases, the J end by 0 bases, with 10 bases between. CDR3 sequence: CASIGRSSYEQYF. The CDR3 bases are TGCGCCAGCATCGGCAGGAGCTCCTACGAGCAGTACTTC.